What follows is one T cell receptor (beta chain) and its context. Germline CDR1 reads SGHTA; CDR2 reads FQGNSA. The CDR3 is 12 amino acids. Trimming removed 3 bases from V and 5 bases from J; junction bases left unmatched: 1. Original data processing: Reference gene primer amplification gave estimated nucleated cell counts. Profiling relied on immunoSEQ multiplex PCR, and the TCRdb table lists in-frame clones only, not all of them. The DNA gave D and trimming, while V, J and clone size come from that table. The repertoire includes about 180,000 clones, 80% to 90% of them detected once, and 1.5% to 2% sits in the top ten. The entry originates in a study of blood T cell repertoires in COVID-19. Study-wide context: The origin of the acute and convalescent COVID-19 samples was the United States, Italy and Spain. T cells, B-cell-depleted T cells, or PBMCs supplied cDNA or gDNA.

The chain is built from TRBV7-2 and TRBJ2-7, with 7 bases aligning to TRBD1. This clonotype originated in a man between 18 and 29 years old who had recovered from COVID-19. The sequenced sample consisted of peripheral blood. In DNA, the CDR3 is TGTGCCAGCAGCTTTACAGGGGACGAGCAGTACTTC. Translation: CASSFTGDEQYF.